The rows below give T cell receptor beta chains drawn from one sample of a study of CD8 T cells in ankylosing spondylitis. TCRdb passed the 5' RACE reads through MiXCR, listing each CDR3 protein once. The data show around 150,000 distinct CDR3 sequences, around a third seen once. The sequenced material came from synovial fluid, either unsorted or a sorted T cell fraction (not recorded which). The receptors here all came from a male donor with ankylosing spondylitis. The CDR3 runs from the conserved cysteine through the conserved F or W. D genes are given only for firm matches. Some rows mark clone size as missing; the rest say once, few, many or name a class of expanded clone.

.,.,15,TRBJ1-2,TRBV18,CASSPPQTANYGYTF,TGTGCCAGCTCACCGCCACAGACAGCTAACTATGGCTACACCTTC
few,TRBD1,13,TRBJ2-7,TRBV19,CASFRQGSGEQYF,TGTGCCAGTTTTCGACAGGGGTCGGGGGAGCAGTACTTC
.,TRBD2,17,TRBJ2-1,TRBV5-6,CASSRGPAGGLVNEQFF,TGTGCCAGCAGCCGTGGGCCAGCGGGGGGGCTAGTAAATGAGCAGTTCTTC
.,.,14,TRBJ1-2,TRBV7-2,CASSLAQARDGYTF,TGTGCCAGCAGCTTAGCACAAGCTAGGGATGGCTACACCTTC
.,.,15,TRBJ1-1,TRBV6-5,CASSYSSTTNTEAFF,TGTGCCAGCAGTTACTCGAGTACCACGAACACTGAAGCTTTCTTT
few,.,14,TRBJ1-5,TRBV12-3/TRBV12-4,CASSPGQFNQPQHF,TGTGCCAGCAGTCCCGGACAGTTTAATCAGCCCCAGCATTTT
.,TRBD2,16,TRBJ2-1,TRBV4-1,CASSQTSGGAYNEQFF,TGCGCCAGCAGCCAAACTAGCGGGGGAGCCTACAATGAGCAGTTCTTC
.,TRBD1,18,TRBJ1-1,TRBV11-1,CASSAISGTALSNTEAFF,TGTGCCAGCAGCGCAATCTCCGGGACAGCACTTTCGAACACTGAAGCTTTCTTT
.,TRBD2,14,TRBJ2-2,TRBV6-1,CASCLAGDTGELFF,TGTGCCAGCTGCCTAGCGGGCGACACCGGGGAGCTGTTTTTT
once,.,13,TRBJ2-5,TRBV12-3/TRBV12-4,CASSLARWETQYF,TGTGCCAGCAGTTTAGCTCGATGGGAGACCCAGTACTTC
many,.,15,TRBJ1-2,TRBV6-2/TRBV6-3,CASSSPGGRNYGYTF,TGTGCCAGCAGTTCCCCCGGGGGGAGGAACTATGGCTACACCTTC
few,TRBD2,16,TRBJ2-7,TRBV20-1,CSANKLAGGFTYEQYF,TGCAGTGCTAACAAACTAGCGGGAGGGTTTACCTACGAGCAGTACTTC
few,.,14,TRBJ2-7,TRBV29-1,CSIRRGRDGYEQYF,TGCAGCATCCGCAGGGGTAGAGATGGCTACGAGCAGTACTTC
.,TRBD1,15,TRBJ2-7,TRBV4-1,CASSHGQGPSYEQYF,TGCGCCAGCAGCCACGGACAGGGGCCAAGCTACGAGCAGTACTTC
few,.,14,TRBJ1-2,TRBV7-2,CASSLAGQPYGYTF,TGTGCCAGCAGCTTAGCGGGTCAGCCCTATGGCTACACCTTC
once,TRBD1,14,TRBJ1-5,TRBV20-1,CSARDRGPQQPQHF,TGCAGTGCTAGGGACAGGGGGCCTCAACAGCCCCAGCATTTT
few,.,14,TRBJ2-3,TRBV7-2,CASKVAPSTDTQYF,TGTGCCAGCAAGGTAGCCCCTAGCACAGATACGCAGTATTTT
few,.,15,TRBJ1-6,TRBV2,CASSEEAGIGSPLHF,TGTGCCAGCAGTGAAGAAGCGGGTATCGGATCACCCCTCCACTTT
.,TRBD1,15,TRBJ1-1,TRBV30,CAWSVLGGGGTEAFF,TGTGCCTGGAGTGTATTAGGGGGCGGTGGCACTGAAGCTTTCTTT
few,.,13,TRBJ1-2,TRBV3-1,CASSHGGVYGYTF,TGTGCCAGCAGCCACGGGGGCGTCTATGGCTACACCTTC
.,.,17,TRBJ2-7,TRBV7-2,CASSLRGGAGSSYEQYF,TGTGCCAGCAGCTTAAGGGGGGGAGCAGGGAGCTCCTACGAGCAGTACTTC
.,.,15,TRBJ1-5,TRBV7-2,CASSLAGAARWPQHF,TGTGCCAGCAGCTTAGCCGGGGCCGCACGTTGGCCCCAGCATTTT
few,.,14,TRBJ1-2,TRBV7-9,CASSPRQQPYGYTF,TGTGCCAGCAGCCCCCGACAGCAACCCTATGGCTACACCTTC
few,TRBD1,15,TRBJ2-2,TRBV7-2,CASSLAGQGTGELFF,TGTGCCAGCAGCTTAGCCGGACAGGGGACCGGGGAGCTGTTTTTT
.,TRBD2,17,TRBJ2-2,TRBV2,CASSEGFGREGTGELFF,TGTGCCAGCAGTGAAGGGTTTGGCAGGGAGGGCACCGGGGAGCTGTTTTTT
.,TRBD2,16,TRBJ2-1,TRBV9,CASSTRTSGRGGEQFF,TGTGCCAGCAGCACGAGGACTAGCGGGAGGGGGGGTGAGCAGTTCTTC
.,TRBD1,16,TRBJ2-1,TRBV11-2,CASSPRTGSSYNEQFF,TGTGCCAGCAGCCCTCGGACAGGGAGCTCCTACAATGAGCAGTTCTTC
few,.,13,TRBJ1-5,TRBV20-1,CSAKVQPNQPQHF,TGCAGTGCTAAGGTCCAGCCGAATCAGCCCCAGCATTTT
.,.,14,TRBJ1-1,TRBV20-1,CGARILGLGTEAFF,TGCGGTGCCAGGATATTGGGGTTGGGCACTGAAGCTTTCTTT
few,.,11,TRBJ1-1,TRBV20-1,CSASVRPEAFF,TGCAGTGCTAGTGTCCGCCCCGAAGCTTTCTTT
.,.,16,TRBJ2-1,TRBV27,CASTLTGLETYNEQFF,TGTGCCAGCACCCTCACAGGGTTAGAAACGTACAATGAGCAGTTCTTC
many,.,15,TRBJ2-5,TRBV10-3,CAISWTYSGEETQYF,TGTGCCATCAGTTGGACATATTCGGGAGAAGAGACCCAGTACTTC
.,.,15,TRBJ1-4,TRBV7-8,CASSSQGFSAEKLFF,TGTGCCAGCAGTTCCCAGGGATTCTCGGCTGAAAAACTGTTTTTT
few,.,15,TRBJ2-3,TRBV11-3,CASSLNGGGEDTQYF,TGTGCCAGCAGCTTAAATGGTGGTGGTGAGGATACGCAGTATTTT
.,TRBD1,14,TRBJ1-1,TRBV12-3/TRBV12-4,CASRQDRGGTEAFF,TGTGCCAGCAGACAAGACAGGGGGGGCACTGAAGCTTTCTTT
many,TRBD2,16,TRBJ2-5,TRBV11-3,CASSEGLAGDRETQYF,TGTGCCAGCAGCGAGGGACTAGCGGGGGACCGGGAGACCCAGTACTTC
many,TRBD2,17,TRBJ2-1,TRBV27,CASSSSAGKSSYNEQFF,TGTGCCAGCAGTTCCTCAGCGGGGAAGTCCTCCTACAATGAGCAGTTCTTC
.,TRBD1,14,TRBJ1-1,TRBV20-1,CSASRTGGYAEAFF,TGCAGTGCTAGTAGGACAGGGGGCTATGCTGAAGCTTTCTTT
few,.,13,TRBJ1-1,TRBV24-1,CATSDSMNTEAFF,TGTGCCACCAGTGATTCGATGAACACTGAAGCTTTCTTT
once,.,13,TRBJ1-2,TRBV10-2,CASRDPGPYGYTF,TGCGCCAGCAGGGATCCTGGGCCCTATGGCTACACCTTC
few,.,12,TRBJ2-5,TRBV18,CASSRSGETQYF,TGTGCCAGCTCACGGTCGGGGGAGACCCAGTACTTC
few,.,14,TRBJ1-1,TRBV10-1,CASSEHDLGGEAFF,TGCGCCAGCAGTGAACACGACCTTGGCGGTGAAGCTTTCTTT
few,.,12,TRBJ1-2,TRBV12-3/TRBV12-4,CASRTGGFGYTF,TGTGCCAGCAGGACCGGGGGGTTTGGCTACACCTTC
few,.,16,TRBJ2-3,TRBV11-2,CASSSWSEQMSYTQYF,TGTGCCAGCAGCTCCTGGTCGGAACAGATGAGTTATACGCAGTATTTT
.,.,14,TRBJ2-7,TRBV28,CASSLFQGSYEQYF,TGTGCCAGCAGTTTATTCCAGGGCTCCTACGAGCAGTACTTC
many,TRBD1,11,TRBJ1-2,TRBV10-3,CAISEGQDYTF,TGTGCCATCAGTGAGGGACAGGACTACACCTTC
.,.,14,TRBJ2-2,TRBV5-1,CASSFTVNTGELFF,TGCGCCAGCAGCTTCACCGTGAACACCGGGGAGCTGTTTTTT
few,.,15,TRBJ1-1,TRBV28,CASSLLDGVRTEAFF,TGTGCCAGCAGTTTACTGGACGGGGTAAGGACTGAAGCTTTCTTT
few,.,10,TRBJ2-5,TRBV24-1,CATSQETQYF,TGTGCCACCAGTCAAGAGACCCAGTACTTC